The 13 T cell receptor beta chains below come from one sample, sequenced in a study of T cell responses to AZD1222 COVID-19 vaccine. Profiled with immunoSEQ multiplex PCR; TCRdb holds only in-frame clones, not every one. The repertoire holds about 130,000 clones, with about 82% as singletons. This material consisted of peripheral blood, taken on day 0 of AZD1222 vaccination. The receptors were gathered from an adult in good health.

The chain links TRBV30 to TRBJ1-4; D is unclear. The CDR3 consists of 13 residues. CDR1 is GTSNPN, CDR2 SVGIG, per germline (reference sequence). Trimming pared 2 bases from V and 1 base from J, leaving 5 bases between. CDR3 sequence reads: CAWSSGTNEKLFF. The CDR3 coding sequence is TGTGCCTGGAGTTCTGGAACTAATGAAAAACTGTTTTTT.

This clone came up once. The chain uses TRBV11-2 and TRBJ2-2; no clear D gene. The CDR3 extends over 17 amino acids. V was clipped by 1 base and J by 4 bases, with 16 bases between them. Germline V gene lookup returns CDR1 SGHAT and CDR2 FQNNGV. The CDR3 loop reads CASSLVLAAFLTGELFF. The CDR3 DNA is TGTGCCAGCAGCTTAGTTTTGGCCGCCTTCCTCACCGGGGAGCTGTTTTTT.

V and J are TRBV28 and TRBJ2-3; TRBD2 matches 8 bases. The germline V gene has CDR1 MDHEN and CDR2 SYDVKM. The CDR3 runs 14 residues. Unmatched junction bases numbered 4, after V lost 4 bases and J lost 4 bases. CDR3 residues: CASSSTSVPDTQYF. CDR3 nucleotides: TGTGCCAGCAGTTCGACTAGCGTACCAGATACGCAGTATTTT.

The chain joins TRBV3-1 (or the pseudogene TRBV3-2) to TRBJ2-3, with 9 bases identical to TRBD2. CDR1 is LGHDT and CDR2 is YNNKEL in the germline V gene (reference sequence). The CDR3 sequence is 17 residues long. Trimming took 0 bases from V and 5 from J; bases not matched to a gene: 9. The DNA for the CDR3 is TGTGCCAGCAGCCAAGAGATCGGGGCTAGCGGGGTAGATACGCAGTATTTT. Protein product: CASSQEIGASGVDTQYF.

The genes are TRBV10-3 and TRBJ1-5; D is undetermined. The CDR3 runs to 15 residues. Germline CDR1 reads ENHRY; CDR2 reads SYGVKD. V lost 0 bases and J 0 bases, leaving 6 bases between the germline ends. The CDR3, as DNA: TGTGCCATCAGTGAGTCGGGTTATAGCAATCAGCCCCAGCATTTT. This sequence encodes CAISESGYSNQPQHF.

This clone appeared a few times. The chain links TRBV10-1 to TRBJ1-1, with D unresolved. Germline CDR1 reads WNHNN; CDR2 reads SYGVQD (reference sequence). The V end was cut by 8 bases, the J end by 4 bases, with 14 bases between. CDR3 length: 13 residues. For the CDR3, the DNA is TGCGCCAGCGTTCGATCAAAGGCCACTGAAGCTTTCTTT. Residues: CASVRSKATEAFF.

The V and J genes are TRBV29-1 and TRBJ2-7, with a possible D match to TRBD1 (6 bases). Trimming took off 5 bases at V and 0 bases at J, with 14 bases between the two ends. From germline, CDR1 is SQVTM and CDR2 ANQGSEA. The CDR3 has 14 residues. CDR3 DNA: TGCAGCGTTTGGTCAGGGGTCGACTCCTACGAGCAGTACTTC. Protein product: CSVWSGVDSYEQYF.

The chain has TRBV6-2 or TRBV6-3 and TRBJ1-1; 8 nucleotides line up with TRBD1. CDR3 length equals 15 residues. V shed 3 bases, J shed 4 bases, and the junction held 7 bases outside the gene matches. Germline V gene lookup returns CDR1 MNHEY and CDR2 SVGEGT. The CDR3 spells CASSYVPTGGTEAFF. As DNA, the CDR3 is TGTGCCAGCAGTTATGTCCCCACAGGGGGCACTGAAGCTTTCTTT.

J is TRBJ1-2 and V is TRBV6-5; 7 bases line up with TRBD1. Germline trimming cut 6 bases from V and 8 bases from J; bases unmatched to any gene: 15. CDR3 size: 15 residues. Per the germline V gene, CDR1 is MNHEY and CDR2 is SVGAGI. The CDR3 DNA reads as TGTGCCAGCAGGTTGACAGGGAAGGGGAAGCAAGGCTACACCTTC. This encodes CASRLTGKGKQGYTF.

This clone was detected a few times. This chain uses TRBV21-1 with TRBJ2-7. TRBV21-1 is shown as a pseudogene. The length of the CDR3 is 12 residues. CDR3 sequence: CARGAGGYEQYF. In DNA form, the CDR3 reads TGTGCCAGAGGGGCAGGAGGTTACGAGCAGTACTTC.

The chain recombines TRBV5-4 with TRBJ1-1; 12 bases match TRBD1. This CDR3 has 15 residues. Germline V gene sequence: CDR1 SGHNT, CDR2 YYREEE (reference sequence). Trimming at V came to 4 bases and at J to 7 bases, leaving 8 bases not matched to a gene. The CDR3 loop reads CASSTGDRGRHEAFF. For the CDR3, the DNA is TGTGCCAGCAGCACGGGGGACAGGGGGCGTCATGAAGCTTTCTTT.

The genes are TRBV24-1 and TRBJ1-2, with TRBD1 matching 7 bases. Per the germline V gene, CDR1 is KGHDR and CDR2 is SFDVKD. Trimming cost V 6 bases and J 6 bases; bases outside gene matches: 9. The length of the CDR3 is 14 residues. The CDR3 nucleotides read TGTGCCACCAGTCGTACAGGGGAGGTAGATGGCTACACCTTC. Residues: CATSRTGEVDGYTF.

This chain links TRBV5-4 with TRBJ2-7; no firm D call. Looked up from germline, CDR1 is SGHNT and CDR2 is YYREEE (reference sequence). Trimming cost V 0 bases and J 3 bases, with 13 bases left between them. The CDR3 covers 15 residues. The CDR3 region has the DNA TGTGCCAGCAGCTTGGGTGGCATCGCGCACTACGAGCAGTACTTC. It yields the protein CASSLGGIAHYEQYF.